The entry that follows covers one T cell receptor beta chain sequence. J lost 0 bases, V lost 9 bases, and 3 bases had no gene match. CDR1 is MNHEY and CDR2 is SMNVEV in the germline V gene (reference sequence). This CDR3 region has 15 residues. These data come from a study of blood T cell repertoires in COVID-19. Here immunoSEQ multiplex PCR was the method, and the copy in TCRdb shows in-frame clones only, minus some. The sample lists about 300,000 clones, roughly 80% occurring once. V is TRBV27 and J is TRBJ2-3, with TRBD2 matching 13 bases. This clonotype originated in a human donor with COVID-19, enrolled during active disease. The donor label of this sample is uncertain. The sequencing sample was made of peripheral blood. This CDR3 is CASGLAGDSTDTQYF. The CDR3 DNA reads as TGTGCCAGTGGACTAGCGGGGGATAGCACAGATACGCAGTATTTT.